This TCR beta chain comes out of a study of T cells in tuberculosis. The CDR3 totals 19 residues. Per germline, CDR1 SEHNR and CDR2 FQNEAQ (reference sequence). Trimming cost V 3 bases and J 3 bases; bases outside gene matches: 18. The data were produced by immunoSEQ multiplex PCR, yet TCRdb's version contains in-frame clones alone and is incomplete. The table lists about 23,000 clones, less than 98% of them singletons. The sample consisted of PBMCs. This rearrangement joins TRBV7-9 to TRBJ1-2; TRBD1 agrees at 8 bases. The clonotype was recovered from a donor aged 10-29 years with latent tuberculosis or without tuberculosis infection. The CDR3 sequence: CASSFPLSSDRAIDYGYTF. The DNA for the CDR3 is TGTGCCAGCAGCTTCCCACTATCATCGGACAGGGCAATAGACTATGGCTACACCTTC.